This T cell receptor beta chain emerged from a study of cytomegalovirus exposure and HLA in healthy donors. Overall study context: Most donors, 70% to 85% of a few hundred genotyped, fell in the Caucasian-associated ancestry cluster. Study-wide results and caveats: It was reported that TCR beta sequences correctly inferred the HLA-A and HLA-B alleles for most subjects. The authors later linked a missense DCLRE1C variant to TCR beta V- and J-gene trimming. The classifier, whose performance was assessed in both the original and validation cohorts, reportedly diagnosed cytomegalovirus status with high specificity and sensitivity.

With 60 Vbeta and 13 Jbeta primers, the PCR was carried out. TCRdb keeps only in-frame clones here, not all; method: immunoSEQ multiplex PCR. The sample carries 100,000 to 150,000 clones, around 10% recorded once. This CDR3 has 15 residues. Trimming removed 5 bases from V and 6 bases from J; junction bases left unmatched: 10. CDR1 and CDR2 from the germline V gene are LNHDA and SQIVND (reference sequence). In the case of this clone: Antigen: not known.

The sequenced material came from PBMCs. This rearrangement joins TRBV19 to TRBJ1-5, with 7 positions matching TRBD1. This TCR came from a woman aged 40-49 years in good health and CMV-seropositive. DNA for the CDR3: TGTGCCAGTAGTCCCTCGACAGGGTCCTTTCAGCCCCAGCATTTT. Protein sequence: CASSPSTGSFQPQHF.